These 28 T cell receptor beta chains came from one sample sequenced in a study of beta chain features in type 1 diabetes (dated by TCRdb to the late 2010s). Library preparation employed the immunoSEQ multiplex PCR assay. All of the isolated RNA was reverse transcribed with the High Capacity cDNA Reverse Transcription Kit, so expressed TCRB transcripts were sequenced. TCRdb limited this immuneACCESS table to in-frame rearrangements with V and J called. A share of clones is missing; checked studies link under half to unresolved V genes, and the rest is unexplained. Within this sample are around 500,000 clones, with about 30% of them counted one time only. The ten largest clones represent 0.065% of the sample. The specimen was naive CD4+ T cells from blood. Read against the paper, the sample's cell subset or site label means: true naive CD4+ T cells. These receptors came from a man aged 18 to 30 in good health.

This rearrangement joins TRBV25-1 to TRBJ2-7; D is undetermined. The germline V gene has CDR1 MGHDK and CDR2 SYGVNS. This CDR3 spans 14 amino acids. Trimming stripped 2 bases from V and 2 bases from J, with 10 bases between. The CDR3 coding sequence is TGTGCCAGCAGTGAAAACGGAGTTCCCTACGAGCAGTACTTC. Its protein is CASSENGVPYEQYF.

This clone has a handful of counts. This chain connects TRBV7-9 to TRBJ2-1; 10 bases map to TRBD1. Germline values: CDR1 SEHNR, CDR2 FQNEAQ (reference sequence). CDR3 length: 19 residues. The J segment lost 7 bases and the V segment lost 2 bases, leaving 17 bases of the junction unmatched. The CDR3 reads CASSLWPPDRGQGRNEQFF. CDR3 DNA: TGTGCCAGCAGCTTATGGCCCCCAGACAGGGGGCAAGGTAGGAATGAGCAGTTCTTC.

The CDR3 DNA follows: TGTGCCAGCTCACATGGGCTAGCGGACCAAGAGACCCAGTACTTC. Translated: CASSHGLADQETQYF. This chain joins TRBV18 and TRBJ2-5; TRBD2 agrees at 7 bases. The CDR3 is 15 residues long. Unmatched junction bases numbered 5, after V lost 4 bases and J lost 0 bases. Germline V CDR1 and CDR2: KGHSH, LQKENI.

V gene TRBV30 combines with J gene TRBJ2-7; D is possibly TRBD2 (6 bases). This CDR3 contains 14 residues. V was clipped by 4 bases and J by 2 bases, with 15 bases between them. Germline lookup yields CDR1 GTSNPN and CDR2 SVGIG (reference sequence). The DNA of the CDR3 is TGTGCCTGGAATAGCGCGGGAACCGCCTACGAGCAGTACTTC. It encodes CAWNSAGTAYEQYF.

The chain links TRBV13 to TRBJ2-3; no clear D gene. Deletions cut 1 base from V and 2 bases from J, with 4 bases between. The CDR3 sequence is 13 residues long. The germline V gene encodes CDR1 PRHDT and CDR2 FYEKMQ (reference sequence). The CDR3 sequence is CASSLVYTDTQYF. DNA of the CDR3: TGTGCCAGCAGCTTAGTTTACACAGATACGCAGTATTTT.

This rearrangement joins TRBV6-5 to TRBJ1-4; a weak D match, TRBD1 (5 bases). V lost 5 bases and J lost 1, with 8 bases in between. CDR3 length equals 14 residues. Germline CDR1 and CDR2: MNHEY and SVGAGI. CDR3 sequence reads: CASSRGRTNEKLFF. The CDR3 bases are TGTGCCAGCAGTCGGGGCCGAACTAATGAAAAACTGTTTTTT.

This chain links TRBV28 with TRBJ2-7; 9 bases match TRBD2. This CDR3 is built from 15 residues. V trimming: 2 bases; J trimming: 6 bases; junction bases outside the gene matches: 8. The germline V gene has CDR1 MDHEN and CDR2 SYDVKM. This CDR3 reads CASSLAGTSPREQYF. CDR3 bases: TGTGCCAGCAGTTTAGCCGGGACTAGCCCCCGCGAGCAGTACTTC.

About this clone: Other DNA sequences in this sample translate to the same CDR3. The chain recombines TRBV15 with TRBJ1-2; D is uncertain. The CDR3 has 13 amino acids. CDR1 and CDR2 (germline): LNHNV, YYDKDF (reference sequence). Trimming cost V 1 base and J 1 base, with 4 bases left between them. The CDR3 nucleotides read TGTGCCACCAGCAGAGCTGGTAACTATGGCTACACCTTC. It is translated as CATSRAGNYGYTF.

Only a few counts were recorded for this clone. The rearrangement joins TRBV7-9 to TRBJ2-3; the match to TRBD2 covers 9 bases. The length of the CDR3 is 15 residues. The J segment lost 1 base and the V segment lost 6 bases, leaving 5 bases of the junction unmatched. Germline values: CDR1 SEHNR, CDR2 FQNEAQ (reference sequence). The CDR3 DNA reads as TGTGCCAGCAGGATACTAGCGGGTCGCACAGATACGCAGTATTTT. This codes for CASRILAGRTDTQYF.

This clone was counted between two and nine times. The chain uses TRBV30 and TRBJ1-1; D gene unclear. The CDR3 contains 12 residues. Germline CDR1 and CDR2: GTSNPN and SVGIG (reference sequence). V lost 3 bases and J lost 0, with 5 bases in between. CDR3 amino acids: CAWRKMNTEAFF. The CDR3 DNA is TGTGCCTGGAGAAAGATGAACACTGAAGCTTTCTTT.

The chain combines TRBV7-9 with TRBJ1-2, with 7 bases lining up with TRBD1. V was pared by 3 bases and J by 0 bases, with 1 base of the junction left unmatched. The CDR3 totals 14 residues. In germline, CDR1 is SEHNR, CDR2 FQNEAQ (reference sequence). The CDR3 loop is CASSFGTANYGYTF. The CDR3 coding sequence is TGTGCCAGCAGCTTCGGGACAGCTAACTATGGCTACACCTTC. Full variable domain (outside the CDR3, taken from reference TRBV7-9 and TRBJ1-2): DTGVSQNPRHKITKRGQNVTFRCDPISEHNRLYWYRQTLGQGPEFLTYFQNEAQLEKSRLLSDRFSAERPKGSFSTLEIQRTEQGDSAMYLCASSFGTANYGYTFGSGTRLTVV.

The rearrangement links TRBV7-2 to TRBJ2-3, with no clear D. V lost 2 bases to trimming and J lost 6 bases, with 6 bases between them. This CDR3 region has 12 residues. From germline, CDR1 is SGHTA and CDR2 FQGNSA. CDR3 protein: CASSLRRDTQYF. CDR3 coding DNA: TGTGCCAGCAGCTTACGTAGGGATACGCAGTATTTT.

J is TRBJ2-3 and V is TRBV28, with D perhaps matching TRBD2 (5 bases). V lost 8 bases, J lost 10 bases, and 22 bases lay in between. Germline loops: CDR1 MDHEN, CDR2 SYDVKM. The CDR3 extends over 14 amino acids. CDR3 residues: CASSFPGSAGAQYF. The CDR3 DNA sequence: TGTGCCAGCTCCTTTCCCGGGTCCGCCGGGGCGCAGTATTTT.

V and J are TRBV5-6 and TRBJ1-2; TRBD1 matches 8 bases. The germline V gene encodes CDR1 SGHDT and CDR2 YYEEEE. The CDR3 contains 14 residues. V lost 4 bases and J lost 5; bases outside the gene matches: 7. CDR3 loop: CASSMDRVRYGYTF. CDR3 coding DNA: TGTGCCAGCAGCATGGACAGGGTACGATATGGCTACACCTTC.

The CDR3: CASSSDRTDTQYF. Here the CDR3 DNA reads TGTGCCAGCAGCTCTGACCGCACAGATACGCAGTATTTT. The J gene is TRBJ2-3, the V gene TRBV7-3; D ambiguous. Trimming shortened V by 4 bases and J by 1 base, and 6 bases separated the two germline ends. The CDR3 has 13 amino acids. The germline V gene encodes CDR1 SGHTA and CDR2 FQGTGA.

V is TRBV7-9 and J is TRBJ2-7; 10 bases map to TRBD1. CDR1 SEHNR and CDR2 FQNEAQ come from the germline V gene (reference sequence). Unmatched junction bases numbered 7, after V lost 8 bases and J lost 6 bases. This CDR3 is built from 13 residues. The CDR3 protein is CASHGTGAGEQYF. The CDR3 DNA follows: TGTGCCAGCCACGGGACAGGGGCCGGCGAGCAGTACTTC.

In its sample, this clone was seen a few times. The J gene is TRBJ2-7, the V gene TRBV13; 9 bases match TRBD1. The CDR3 has 15 residues. In germline, CDR1 is PRHDT, CDR2 FYEKMQ (reference sequence). Trimming at V came to 4 bases and at J to 3 bases, leaving 7 bases not matched to a gene. The CDR3 sequence is CASSSMDRGYYEQYF. The CDR3 coding sequence is TGTGCCAGCAGCTCTATGGACAGGGGATACTACGAGCAGTACTTC.

The chain employs TRBV18 and TRBJ2-5; 9 bases fit TRBD2. The germline V gene encodes CDR1 KGHSH and CDR2 LQKENI. The CDR3 contains 15 residues. V shed 2 bases and J 5 bases; nucleotides not matched to a gene: 6. CDR3 sequence (DNA): TGTGCCAGCTCACCAAGGCTAGCGGGAATGGAGACCCAGTACTTC. Translated: CASSPRLAGMETQYF.

The chain carries TRBV28 and TRBJ2-3; a possible D gene is TRBD1 (6 bases). Trimming pared 2 bases from V and 3 bases from J, leaving 18 bases between. The CDR3 is 17 amino acids. Germline V lookup: CDR1 MDHEN, CDR2 SYDVKM. The CDR3 spells CASSLVPQGSLTDTQYF. In DNA, the CDR3 is TGTGCCAGCAGTTTAGTGCCCCAGGGGTCGCTAACAGATACGCAGTATTTT.

The V call is TRBV7-2, the J call TRBJ2-2; 8 positions agree with TRBD1. CDR1 and CDR2 from the germline V gene are SGHTA and FQGNSA. This CDR3 is 15 amino acids long. Losses at the gene ends were 4 bases for V and 2 bases for J; bases not matched to a gene: 3. CDR3 DNA sequence: TGTGCCAGCAGCTCCAGGGGGCTTAACACCGGGGAGCTGTTTTTT. Protein product: CASSSRGLNTGELFF. Complete variable domain (other parts from reference TRBV7-2 and TRBJ2-2): GAGVSQSPSNKVTEKGKDVELRCDPISGHTALYWYRQSLGQGLEFLIYFQGNSAPDKSGLPSDRFSAERTGGSVSTLTIQRTQQEDSAVYLCASSSRGLNTGELFFGEGSRLTVL.

The sample holds a few counts of this clone. The rearrangement joins TRBV9 to TRBJ2-7, with 8 bases lining up with TRBD2. The CDR3 extends over 15 amino acids. The V gene's germline CDR1 is SGDLS and CDR2 YYNGEE. Germline trimming cut 2 bases from V and 2 bases from J; bases unmatched to any gene: 6. This CDR3 reads CASSVSAGAPYEQYF. The CDR3 nucleotides are TGTGCCAGCAGCGTCTCAGCGGGAGCGCCCTACGAGCAGTACTTC.

The chain recombines TRBV7-3 with TRBJ2-5; maybe TRBD2 (6 bases). The V and J ends lost 4 bases and 5 bases respectively, with 11 bases between them. Germline V lookup: CDR1 SGHTA, CDR2 FQGTGA. There are 13 residues in the CDR3. The CDR3 reads CASSSGGLETQYF. CDR3 bases: TGTGCCAGCAGCTCTGGGGGGTTGGAGACCCAGTACTTC.

This clone was seen once. The chain links TRBV29-1 to TRBJ2-3; D is possibly TRBD1 (6 bases). Per the germline V gene, CDR1 is SQVTM and CDR2 is ANQGSEA. The CDR3 sequence is 13 residues long. V dropped 6 bases and J dropped 0 bases, with 10 bases sitting between them. The CDR3 coding sequence is TGCAGCGTCCACAGGGTGAGCACAGATACGCAGTATTTT. Residues: CSVHRVSTDTQYF.

The chain recombines TRBV30 with TRBJ1-5; D is perhaps TRBD1 (6 bases). Trimming pared 4 bases from V and 5 bases from J, leaving 15 bases between. The germline CDR1 and CDR2 sequences are GTSNPN and SVGIG (reference sequence). The CDR3 sequence is 14 residues long. As DNA, the CDR3 is TGTGCCTGGACAGAAGGACAGCTCCATCAGCCCCAGCATTTT. Its translation: CAWTEGQLHQPQHF.

The sample holds a few counts of this clone. The rearrangement joins TRBV5-6 to TRBJ2-4, with 9 bases lining up with TRBD1. Trimming cost V 4 bases and J 1 base; bases outside gene matches: 12. This CDR3 is 18 amino acids long. Germline V gene data show CDR1 as SGHDT and CDR2 as YYEEEE. In DNA, the CDR3 is TGTGCCAGCAGCGCACTGGACAGGGGAGGATTTGCCAAAAACATTCAGTACTTC. Amino acids: CASSALDRGGFAKNIQYF.

The chain uses TRBV30 and TRBJ1-5; the D gene is possibly TRBD1 (5 bases). The CDR3 runs 14 residues. Germline V gene lookup returns CDR1 GTSNPN and CDR2 SVGIG (reference sequence). The ends were cut back, 3 bases at V and 6 bases at J, with 15 bases in the middle. The CDR3 DNA reads TGTGCCTGGAGGCGTCCGGGAGGGACTCAGCCCCAGCATTTT. Its translation: CAWRRPGGTQPQHF.

This clone appeared a few times. This rearrangement joins TRBV29-1 to TRBJ2-6; D is unresolved. In germline, CDR1 is SQVTM, CDR2 ANQGSEA. V lost 2 bases, J lost 0 bases, and 8 bases lay in between. CDR3 length equals 15 residues. The CDR3 DNA reads TGCAGCGTTGAACTCTCAAACTCTGGGGCCAACGTCCTGACTTTC. This encodes CSVELSNSGANVLTF.

J is TRBJ2-6 and V is TRBV9, with 7 bases aligning to TRBD1. The germline CDR1 and CDR2 sequences are SGDLS and YYNGEE. Trimming at V came to 3 bases and at J to 2 bases, leaving 8 bases not matched to a gene. CDR3 size: 17 residues. CDR3 bases: TGTGCCAGCAGCGGCGGACAGGTCCGCGCTGGGGCCAACGTCCTGACTTTC. Translated: CASSGGQVRAGANVLTF.